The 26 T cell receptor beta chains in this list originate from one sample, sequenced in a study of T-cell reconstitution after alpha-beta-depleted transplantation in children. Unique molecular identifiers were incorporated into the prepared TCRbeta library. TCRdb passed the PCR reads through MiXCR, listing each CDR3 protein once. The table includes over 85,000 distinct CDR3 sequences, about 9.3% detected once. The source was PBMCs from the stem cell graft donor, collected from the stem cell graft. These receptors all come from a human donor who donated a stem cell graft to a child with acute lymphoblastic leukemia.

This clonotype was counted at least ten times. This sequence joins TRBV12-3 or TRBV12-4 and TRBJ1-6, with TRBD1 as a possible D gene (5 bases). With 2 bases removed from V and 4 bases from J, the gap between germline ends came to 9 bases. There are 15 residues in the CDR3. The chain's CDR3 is CASSLLQGYNSPLHF. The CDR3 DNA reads TGTGCCAGCAGTTTACTCCAGGGATATAATTCACCCCTCCACTTT.

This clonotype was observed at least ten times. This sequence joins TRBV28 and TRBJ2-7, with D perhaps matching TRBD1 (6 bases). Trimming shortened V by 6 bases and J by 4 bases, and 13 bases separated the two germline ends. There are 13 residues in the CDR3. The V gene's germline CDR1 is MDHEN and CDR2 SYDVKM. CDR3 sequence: CASRTGFLYEQYF. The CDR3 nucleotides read TGTGCCAGCAGGACAGGTTTTTTGTACGAGCAGTACTTC.

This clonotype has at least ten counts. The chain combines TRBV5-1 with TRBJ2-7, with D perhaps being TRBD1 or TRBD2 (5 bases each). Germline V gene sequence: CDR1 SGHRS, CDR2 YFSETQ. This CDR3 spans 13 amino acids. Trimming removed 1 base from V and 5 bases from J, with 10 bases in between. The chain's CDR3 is CASSLPGSHEQYF. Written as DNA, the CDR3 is TGCGCCAGCAGCTTGCCAGGGAGCCACGAGCAGTACTTC.

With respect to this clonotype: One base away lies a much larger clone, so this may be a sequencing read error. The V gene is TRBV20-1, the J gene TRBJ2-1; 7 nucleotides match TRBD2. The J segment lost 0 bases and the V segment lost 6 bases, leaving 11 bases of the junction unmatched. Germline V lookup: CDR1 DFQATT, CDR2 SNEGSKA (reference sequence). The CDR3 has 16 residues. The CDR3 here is CSALRRGWSSYNEQFF. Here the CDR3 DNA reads TGCAGTGCCCTTAGGCGGGGGTGGAGCTCCTACAATGAGCAGTTCTTC.

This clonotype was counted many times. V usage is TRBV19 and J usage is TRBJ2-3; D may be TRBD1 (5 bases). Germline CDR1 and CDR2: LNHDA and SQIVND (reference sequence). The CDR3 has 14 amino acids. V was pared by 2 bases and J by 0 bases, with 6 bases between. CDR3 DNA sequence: TGTGCCAGTAGTATACAGGGTAGCACAGATACGCAGTATTTT. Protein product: CASSIQGSTDTQYF.

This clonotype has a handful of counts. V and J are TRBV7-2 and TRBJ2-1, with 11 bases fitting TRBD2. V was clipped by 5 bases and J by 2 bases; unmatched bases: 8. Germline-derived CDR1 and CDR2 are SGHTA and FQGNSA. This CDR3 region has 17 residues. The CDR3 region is CASSRALSGGAYNEQFF. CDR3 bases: TGTGCCAGCAGCCGAGCTCTTAGCGGGGGGGCCTACAATGAGCAGTTCTTC.

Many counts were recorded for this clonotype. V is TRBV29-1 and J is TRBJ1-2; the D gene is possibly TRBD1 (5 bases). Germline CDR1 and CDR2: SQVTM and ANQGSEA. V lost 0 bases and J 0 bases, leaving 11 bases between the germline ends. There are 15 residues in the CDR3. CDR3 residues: CSVEDRGFANYGYTF. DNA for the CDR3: TGCAGCGTTGAAGATCGGGGGTTTGCTAACTATGGCTACACCTTC.

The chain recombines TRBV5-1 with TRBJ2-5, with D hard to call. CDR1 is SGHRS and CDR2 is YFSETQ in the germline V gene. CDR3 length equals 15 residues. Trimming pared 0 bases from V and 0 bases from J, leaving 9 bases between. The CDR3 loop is CASSLGDTNQETQYF. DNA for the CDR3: TGCGCCAGCAGCTTGGGTGACACGAACCAAGAGACCCAGTACTTC.

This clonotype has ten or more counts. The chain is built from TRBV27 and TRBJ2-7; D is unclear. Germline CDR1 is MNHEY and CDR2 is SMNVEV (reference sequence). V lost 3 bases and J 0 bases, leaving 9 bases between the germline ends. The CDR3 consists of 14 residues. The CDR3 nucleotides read TGTGCCAGCAGTTTGGGCTGGAGCTCCTACGAGCAGTACTTC. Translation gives CASSLGWSSYEQYF.

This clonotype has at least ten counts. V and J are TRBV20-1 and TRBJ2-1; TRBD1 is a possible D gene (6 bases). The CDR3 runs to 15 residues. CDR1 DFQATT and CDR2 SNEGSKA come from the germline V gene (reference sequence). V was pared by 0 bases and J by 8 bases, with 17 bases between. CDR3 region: CSARDLGPRGHEQFF. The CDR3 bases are TGCAGTGCTAGAGATCTCGGACCCAGGGGCCATGAGCAGTTCTTC.

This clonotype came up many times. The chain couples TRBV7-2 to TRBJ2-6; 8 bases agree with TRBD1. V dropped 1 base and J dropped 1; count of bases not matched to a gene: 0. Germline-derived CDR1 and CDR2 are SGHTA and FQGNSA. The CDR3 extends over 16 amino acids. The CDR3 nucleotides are TGTGCCAGCAGCTTAGGGACAGGGTCTGGGGCCAACGTCCTGACTTTC. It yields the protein CASSLGTGSGANVLTF.

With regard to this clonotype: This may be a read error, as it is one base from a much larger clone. The CDR3 is CASRYSGNSPETQYF. CDR3 coding DNA: TGTGCCAGCAGATATAGCGGAAATAGTCCAGAGACCCAGTACTTC. The chain links TRBV12-3 or TRBV12-4 to TRBJ2-5, with D possibly being TRBD2 (6 bases). This CDR3 contains 15 residues. V lost 6 bases and J lost 4, with 18 bases in between.

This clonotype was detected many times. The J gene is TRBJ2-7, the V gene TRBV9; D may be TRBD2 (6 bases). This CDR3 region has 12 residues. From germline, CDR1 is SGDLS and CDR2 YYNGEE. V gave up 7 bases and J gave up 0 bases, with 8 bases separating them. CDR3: CASGRLSYEQYF. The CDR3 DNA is TGTGCCAGCGGGAGGCTCTCCTACGAGCAGTACTTC. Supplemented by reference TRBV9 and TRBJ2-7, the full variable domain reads DSGVTQTPKHLITATGQRVTLRCSPRSGDLSVYWYQQSLDQGLQFLIQYYNGEERAKGNILERFSAQQFPDLHSELNLSSLELGDSALYFCASGRLSYEQYFGPGTRLTVT.

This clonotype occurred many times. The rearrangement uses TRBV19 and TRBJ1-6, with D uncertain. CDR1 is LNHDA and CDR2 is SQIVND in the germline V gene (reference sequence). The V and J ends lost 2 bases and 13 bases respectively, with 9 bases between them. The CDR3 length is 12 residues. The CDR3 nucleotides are TGTGCCAGTAGTATATCCACGGGCCCCCTCCACTTT. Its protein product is CASSISTGPLHF.

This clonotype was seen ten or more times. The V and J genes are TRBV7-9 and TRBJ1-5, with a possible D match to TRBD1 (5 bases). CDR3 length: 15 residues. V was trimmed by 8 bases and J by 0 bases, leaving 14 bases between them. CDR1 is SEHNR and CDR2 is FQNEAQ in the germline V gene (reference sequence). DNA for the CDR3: TGTGCCAGCCCCCGGGGGTTTTATAGCAATCAGCCCCAGCATTTT. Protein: CASPRGFYSNQPQHF.

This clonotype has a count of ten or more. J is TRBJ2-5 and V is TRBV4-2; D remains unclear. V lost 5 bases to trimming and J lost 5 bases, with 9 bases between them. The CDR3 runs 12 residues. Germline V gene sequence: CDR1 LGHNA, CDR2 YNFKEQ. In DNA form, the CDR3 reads TGTGCCAGCAGCTCAGCGCCCGAGACCCAGTACTTC. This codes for CASSSAPETQYF.

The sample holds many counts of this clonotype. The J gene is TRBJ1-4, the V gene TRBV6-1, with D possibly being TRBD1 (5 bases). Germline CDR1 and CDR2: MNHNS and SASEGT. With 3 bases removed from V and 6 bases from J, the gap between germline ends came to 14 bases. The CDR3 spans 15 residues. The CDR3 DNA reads TGTGCCAGCAGTGAGCAGGGCCTGAGGGATGAAAAACTGTTTTTT. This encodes CASSEQGLRDEKLFF.

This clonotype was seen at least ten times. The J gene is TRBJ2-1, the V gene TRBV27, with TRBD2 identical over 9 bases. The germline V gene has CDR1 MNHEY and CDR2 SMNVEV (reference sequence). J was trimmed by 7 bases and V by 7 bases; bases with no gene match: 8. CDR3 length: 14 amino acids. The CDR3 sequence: CASTGRGLANEQFF. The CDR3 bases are TGTGCCAGCACCGGCCGGGGACTAGCTAATGAGCAGTTCTTC.

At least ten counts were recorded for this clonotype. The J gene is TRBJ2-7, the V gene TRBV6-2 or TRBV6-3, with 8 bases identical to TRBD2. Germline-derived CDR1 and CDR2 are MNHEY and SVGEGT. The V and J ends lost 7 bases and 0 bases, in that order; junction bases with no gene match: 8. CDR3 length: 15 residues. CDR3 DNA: TGTGCCAGCACCCTTAGCGGGATCGACTCCTACGAGCAGTACTTC. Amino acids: CASTLSGIDSYEQYF.

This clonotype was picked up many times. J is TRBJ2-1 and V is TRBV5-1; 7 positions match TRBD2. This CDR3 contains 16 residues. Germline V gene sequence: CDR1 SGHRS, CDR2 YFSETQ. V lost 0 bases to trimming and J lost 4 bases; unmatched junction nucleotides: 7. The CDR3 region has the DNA TGCGCCAGCAGCTTGGAGCCTAGCGGAAAGTACAATGAGCAGTTCTTC. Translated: CASSLEPSGKYNEQFF.

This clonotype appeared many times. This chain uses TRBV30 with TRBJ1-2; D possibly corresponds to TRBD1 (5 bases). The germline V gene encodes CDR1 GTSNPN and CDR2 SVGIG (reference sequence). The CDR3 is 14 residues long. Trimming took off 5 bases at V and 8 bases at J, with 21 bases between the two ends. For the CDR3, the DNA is TGTGCCTGGGTACTATCCCTGGACGAGGGGGGCTACACCTTC. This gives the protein CAWVLSLDEGGYTF.

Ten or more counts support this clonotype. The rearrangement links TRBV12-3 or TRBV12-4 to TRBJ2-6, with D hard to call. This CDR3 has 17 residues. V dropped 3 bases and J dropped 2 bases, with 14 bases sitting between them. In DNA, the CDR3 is TGTGCCAGCAGTTTGAGAGGCGAACGGGCTGGGGCCAACGTCCTGACTTTC. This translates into CASSLRGERAGANVLTF.

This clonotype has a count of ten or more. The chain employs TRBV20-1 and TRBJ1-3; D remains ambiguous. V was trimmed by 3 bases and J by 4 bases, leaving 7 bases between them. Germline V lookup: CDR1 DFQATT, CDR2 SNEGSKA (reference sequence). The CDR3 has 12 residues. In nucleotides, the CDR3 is TGCAGTGCTAGCTTGCGGGGAAACACCATATATTTT. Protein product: CSASLRGNTIYF.

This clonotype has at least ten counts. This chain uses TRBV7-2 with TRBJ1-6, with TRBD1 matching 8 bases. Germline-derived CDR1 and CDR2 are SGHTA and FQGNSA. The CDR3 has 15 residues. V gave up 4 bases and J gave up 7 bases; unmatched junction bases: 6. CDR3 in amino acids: CASSSDRTGNSPLHF. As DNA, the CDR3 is TGTGCCAGCAGCTCAGACCGGACAGGGAATTCACCCCTCCACTTT.

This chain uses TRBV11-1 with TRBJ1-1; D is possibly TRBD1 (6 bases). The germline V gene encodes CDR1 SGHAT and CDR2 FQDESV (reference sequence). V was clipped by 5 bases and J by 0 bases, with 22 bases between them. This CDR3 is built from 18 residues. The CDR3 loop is CASSEEDRPHAMNTEAFF. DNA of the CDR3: TGTGCCAGCAGCGAGGAGGACAGACCCCACGCCATGAACACTGAAGCTTTCTTT.

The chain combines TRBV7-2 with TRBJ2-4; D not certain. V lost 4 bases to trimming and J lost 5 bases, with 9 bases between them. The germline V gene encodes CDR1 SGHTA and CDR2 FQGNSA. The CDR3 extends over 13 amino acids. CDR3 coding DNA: TGTGCCAGCAGCTATTACTTAGAAAACATTCAGTACTTC. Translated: CASSYYLENIQYF. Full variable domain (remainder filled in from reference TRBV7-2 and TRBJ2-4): GAGVSQSPSNKVTEKGKDVELRCDPISGHTALYWYRQSLGQGLEFLIYFQGNSAPDKSGLPSDRFSAERTGGSVSTLTIQRTQQEDSAVYLCASSYYLENIQYFGAGTRLSVL.